Listed below are T cell receptor beta chains from one sample, sequenced in a study of CD8 T cells in Susac syndrome. TCRdb redid the calling of the immunoSEQ multiplex PCR reads with MiXCR, one entry per CDR3 protein. This table has 110,000 or so distinct CDR3 sequences, just under 95% appearing once. The sequencing sample was made of CD4+ T cells from PBMCs. These receptors all come from a human donor with multiple sclerosis. CDR3s include the opening cysteine and the closing phenylalanine or tryptophan. Fields, in order: V gene, clone size, J gene, D gene, CDR3 protein, CDR3 DNA. D genes are given only for firm matches. A row's size may be missing; if present it is once, few, many or a size class.

TRBV30	once	TRBJ2-3	TRBD2	CAWSVLAGGLDTQYF	TGTGCCTGGAGTGTGTTGGCGGGGGGCCTGGATACGCAGTATTTT
TRBV7-2	.	TRBJ2-1	TRBD2	CASSPLAGVTFEQFF	TGTGCCAGCAGCCCTCTAGCGGGGGTGACGTTCGAGCAGTTCTTC
TRBV30	.	TRBJ1-4	.	CAWSMGREKLFF	TGTGCCTGGAGCATGGGGAGAGAAAAACTGTTTTTT
TRBV7-9	.	TRBJ2-1	.	CASEAPGRDPLQFF	TGTGCCAGCGAGGCCCCGGGCCGGGACCCCCTCCAATTCTTC
TRBV14	.	TRBJ2-7	TRBD1	CASSRSTGYYEQYF	TGTGCCAGCAGCCGGTCGACAGGGTACTACGAGCAGTACTTC
TRBV2	.	TRBJ1-6	.	CASSENGSEYSPLHF	TGTGCCAGCAGTGAAAACGGTTCGGAATATTCACCCCTCCACTTT
TRBV20-1	.	TRBJ1-5	.	CSASPGHSNQPQHF	TGCAGTGCTAGTCCAGGGCATAGCAATCAGCCCCAGCATTTT
TRBV12-3/TRBV12-4	.	TRBJ2-2	.	CASSDRDNTGELFF	TGTGCCAGCAGTGACCGGGACAACACCGGGGAGCTGTTTTTT
TRBV28	.	TRBJ2-4	.	CASSLVRGRDIQYF	TGTGCCAGCAGTTTAGTAAGAGGGAGAGACATTCAGTACTTC
TRBV11-2	.	TRBJ2-5	.	CASSLDLQSETQYF	TGTGCCAGCAGCTTAGATCTGCAGAGCGAGACCCAGTACTTC
TRBV20-1	once	TRBJ1-2	.	CSAVPGQSYGYTF	TGCAGTGCTGTTCCGGGACAATCCTATGGCTACACCTTC
TRBV18	.	TRBJ2-5	.	CASAKLGPQYF	TGTGCCAGCGCAAAGTTGGGACCCCAGTACTTC
TRBV11-3	.	TRBJ1-4	.	CASSFRALNEKLFF	TGTGCCAGCAGCTTCCGGGCCCTTAATGAAAAACTGTTTTTT
TRBV11-2	.	TRBJ2-5	.	CASSPRVSRETQYF	TGTGCCAGCAGTCCCAGGGTCAGCCGTGAGACCCAGTACTTC
TRBV7-2	.	TRBJ1-6	.	CASSPRDTTYSPLHF	TGTGCCAGCAGCCCCCGGGACACAACTTATTCACCCCTCCACTTT
TRBV19	.	TRBJ1-1	TRBD1	CASKFRQGTGTEAFF	TGTGCCAGTAAATTCCGACAGGGCACTGGAACTGAAGCTTTCTTT
TRBV12-3/TRBV12-4	.	TRBJ2-4	.	CASSFSLSSGPIQYF	TGTGCCAGCAGTTTTAGTCTTTCATCAGGACCCATTCAGTACTTC
TRBV19	.	TRBJ2-5	TRBD1	CASSMDRAGETQYF	TGTGCCAGTAGCATGGACAGGGCCGGGGAGACCCAGTACTTC
TRBV11-3	.	TRBJ1-1	.	CASSSRGMNTEAFF	TGTGCCAGCAGCTCCAGGGGAATGAACACTGAAGCTTTCTTT
TRBV11-3	.	TRBJ2-5	.	CASSFVSGARETQYF	TGTGCCAGCAGCTTCGTTTCAGGGGCTCGGGAGACCCAGTACTTC
TRBV20-1	.	TRBJ1-6	.	CSASQGSNSPLHF	TGCAGTGCTTCACAGGGCTCCAATTCACCCCTCCACTTT
TRBV4-3	.	TRBJ2-4	.	CASSQDVLTQNIQYF	TGCGCCAGCAGCCAAGATGTCTTAACCCAAAACATTCAGTACTTC
TRBV29-1	.	TRBJ1-2	.	CSVKPTGGLSHYGYTF	TGCAGCGTCAAACCAACCGGGGGGCTCTCCCACTATGGCTACACCTTC
TRBV6-5	.	TRBJ1-2	TRBD1	CASSRTGGGYGYTF	TGTGCCAGCAGCAGGACAGGGGGCGGCTATGGCTACACCTTC
TRBV7-9	.	TRBJ2-7	.	CASSFDRIYEQYF	TGTGCCAGCAGCTTCGACAGGATCTACGAGCAGTACTTC
TRBV24-1	.	TRBJ1-1	.	CATSDLPSVRPCTEAFF	TGTGCCACCAGTGATTTGCCTAGTGTCAGGCCGTGCACTGAAGCTTTCTTT
TRBV7-3	.	TRBJ2-7	TRBD1	CASSLTGQGTYEQYF	TGTGCCAGCAGCTTAACGGGACAGGGGACCTACGAGCAGTACTTC
TRBV30	once	TRBJ1-5	.	CAWSNQGNQPQHF	TGTGCCTGGAGCAACCAGGGTAATCAGCCCCAGCATTTT
TRBV7-2	.	TRBJ1-4	.	CASRPHVGEGEKLFF	TGTGCCAGCAGACCCCATGTCGGGGAAGGAGAAAAACTGTTTTTT
TRBV5-1	.	TRBJ2-3	TRBD1	CASSWEGQGAGGDTQYF	TGCGCCAGCAGCTGGGAGGGACAGGGAGCCGGTGGAGATACGCAGTATTTT
TRBV28	.	TRBJ1-2	.	CASNQGTELGYTF	TGTGCCAGCAATCAGGGAACGGAACTCGGCTACACCTTC
TRBV7-9	.	TRBJ1-4	.	CASSSRYGVGEKLFF	TGTGCCAGCAGCTCCCGGTATGGGGTAGGGGAAAAACTGTTTTTT
TRBV19	.	TRBJ2-7	TRBD1	CASSIGQGAYEQYF	TGTGCCAGTAGTATAGGACAGGGGGCCTACGAGCAGTACTTC
TRBV7-8	once	TRBJ1-5	.	CASSLPPHSYSNQPQHF	TGTGCCAGCAGCTTACCGCCCCACAGCTATAGCAATCAGCCCCAGCATTTT
TRBV6-5	.	TRBJ1-1	.	CASSRGGTEAFF	TGTGCCAGCAGTAGGGGGGGCACTGAAGCTTTCTTT
TRBV10-3	.	TRBJ2-3	.	CAISEVQSTDTQYF	TGTGCCATCAGTGAGGTGCAGAGCACAGATACGCAGTATTTT
TRBV6-1	once	TRBJ1-5	.	CASSEALEGSHQPQHF	TGTGCCAGCAGTGAAGCACTTGAAGGCAGTCATCAGCCCCAGCATTTT
TRBV5-8	.	TRBJ2-5	.	CASSSKEGLYQETQYF	TGTGCCAGCAGCTCTAAAGAGGGCTTGTACCAAGAGACCCAGTACTTC
TRBV5-1	.	TRBJ1-1	.	CASSPGANMNTEAFF	TGCGCCAGCAGTCCCGGGGCAAATATGAACACTGAAGCTTTCTTT
TRBV5-6	.	TRBJ1-1	.	CASSSVLRRLMNTEAFF	TGTGCCAGCAGCAGTGTACTCAGGCGACTTATGAACACTGAAGCTTTCTTT
TRBV29-1	.	TRBJ1-1	.	CSVKIWGDTEAFF	TGCAGCGTTAAAATATGGGGTGACACTGAAGCTTTCTTT
TRBV6-5	few	TRBJ1-1	.	CASSYRGTVNTEAFF	TGTGCCAGCAGTTACCGAGGGACGGTGAACACTGAAGCTTTCTTT
TRBV21-1	.	TRBJ2-7	.	CASSKINVRPRLEQYF	TGTGCCAGCAGCAAAATTAACGTCAGGCCCCGTCTCGAGCAGTACTTC
TRBV10-3	.	TRBJ2-7	.	CAISESNVGLPYYEQYF	TGTGCCATCAGTGAGTCGAACGTCGGACTCCCCTACTACGAGCAGTACTTC
TRBV7-8	.	TRBJ1-2	.	CASSLAQMRSHYGYTF	TGTGCCAGCAGCTTAGCGCAAATGAGGTCGCATTATGGCTACACCTTC
TRBV11-3	.	TRBJ2-5	.	CASSLDRSDSVGLGTQYF	TGTGCCAGCAGCTTAGATCGATCGGACAGCGTTGGTCTAGGGACCCAGTACTTC